Listed here are 3 T cell receptor beta chains from one sample, sequenced in a study of blood T cell repertoires in COVID-19. Data came from immunoSEQ multiplex PCR; TCRdb stores just in-frame clones and leaves some out. Here the sample spans 400,000 to 450,000 clones, 90% being singletons. Sequenced material: PBMCs or T cells enriched from blood (not recorded which). The receptors here all came from a man between 18 and 35 years old who had recovered from COVID-19.

This sequence joins TRBV3-1 (or the pseudogene TRBV3-2) and TRBJ1-3, with 7 bases lining up with TRBD1. Germline values: CDR1 LGHDT, CDR2 YNNKEL (reference sequence). The V segment lost 5 bases and the J segment 2 bases; nucleotides outside the gene matches: 3. This CDR3 contains 14 residues. DNA for the CDR3: TGTGCCAGCAGCTCCGACAGGGCTGGAAACACCATATATTTT. Its translation: CASSSDRAGNTIYF.

This clone was recorded only once. The rearrangement links TRBV2 to TRBJ2-3; weak D call: TRBD1 (6 bases). The CDR3 extends over 16 amino acids. Germline V gene data show CDR1 as SNHLY and CDR2 as FYNNEI. Trimming removed 5 bases at V and 2 bases at J, with 17 bases between. The CDR3: CASSRHRDPYTDTQYF. As DNA, the CDR3 is TGTGCCAGCAGTCGACACAGGGACCCTTACACAGATACGCAGTATTTT. The variable domain in full, with the rest retrieved from reference TRBV2 and TRBJ2-3, is EPEVTQTPSHQVTQMGQEVILRCVPISNHLYFYWYRQILGQKVEFLVSFYNNEISEKSEIFDDQFSVERPDGSNFTLKIRSTKLEDSAMYFCASSRHRDPYTDTQYFGPGTRLTVL.

The chain combines TRBV28 with TRBJ2-1; tentatively, D is TRBD2 (6 bases). V was trimmed by 3 bases and J by 8 bases, leaving 23 bases between them. The CDR3 covers 17 residues. Germline lookup yields CDR1 MDHEN and CDR2 SYDVKM. CDR3 in DNA: TGTGCCAGCAGTTTCGGGTTCGGGAGCCCGATGGGGGATGAGCAGTTCTTC. Amino acid sequence: CASSFGFGSPMGDEQFF. Together with reference TRBV28 and TRBJ2-1, the CDR3 gives the full variable domain: DVKVTQSSRYLVKRTGEKVFLECVQDMDHENMFWYRQDPGLGLRLIYFSYDVKMKEKGDIPEGYSVSREKKERFSLILESASTNQTSMYLCASSFGFGSPMGDEQFFGPGTRLTVL.